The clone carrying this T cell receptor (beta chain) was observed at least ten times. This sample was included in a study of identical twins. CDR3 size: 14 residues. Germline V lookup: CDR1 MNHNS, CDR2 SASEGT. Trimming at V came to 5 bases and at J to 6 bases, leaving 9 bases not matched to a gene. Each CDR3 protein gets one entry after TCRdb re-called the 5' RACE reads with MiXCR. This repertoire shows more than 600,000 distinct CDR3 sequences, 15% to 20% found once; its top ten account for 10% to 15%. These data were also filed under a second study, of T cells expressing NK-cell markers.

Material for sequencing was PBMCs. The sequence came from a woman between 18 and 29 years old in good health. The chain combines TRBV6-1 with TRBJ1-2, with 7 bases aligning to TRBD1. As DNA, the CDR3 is TGTGCCAGCAGTACCGGAACAGGGGTCGATGGCTACACCTTC. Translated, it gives CASSTGTGVDGYTF.